This T cell receptor (beta chain) came from a study of blood T cell repertoires in COVID-19. The overall study: Donors in the United States, Italy and Spain gave samples during acute or convalescent COVID-19. PBMCs, B-cell-depleted T cells, or T cells were the source of the cDNA or gDNA that made up the material.

This CDR3 contains 13 residues. Germline V lookup: CDR1 SNHLY, CDR2 FYNNEI. The V and J ends lost 8 bases and 4 bases respectively, with 12 bases between them. In the original analysis: Cell counts per sample came from amplifying reference gene primers. Clones were sequenced by immunoSEQ multiplex PCR, and TCRdb holds only the in-frame ones, with some missing. That table gives V, J and clone size, and the DNA gave D and trimming. Altogether approximately 150,000 clones are present, approximately 80% being singletons, with the ten largest covering 4.5% to 5.5%. The rearrangement links TRBV2 to TRBJ2-1; D possibly corresponds to TRBD1 (5 bases). Specimen: peripheral blood. The sequence was collected from a human donor in a cohort sampled during active COVID-19. The CDR3 protein is CASHGRTYNEQFF. The CDR3 bases are TGTGCCAGCCACGGTAGGACATACAATGAGCAGTTCTTC. The whole variable domain, filled in from reference TRBV2 and TRBJ2-1, reads EPEVTQTPSHQVTQMGQEVILRCVPISNHLYFYWYRQILGQKVEFLVSFYNNEISEKSEIFDDQFSVERPDGSNFTLKIRSTKLEDSAMYFCASHGRTYNEQFFGPGTRLTVL.